The entry that follows covers one T cell receptor (beta chain) sequence. Produced via immunoSEQ multiplex PCR; TCRdb's table is partial and in-frame only. This sample carries over 90,000 clones, roughly nine tenths of them seen once, and the ten largest clones take approximately 3.5%. The data derive from a study of blood T cell repertoires in COVID-19. The V and J ends lost 6 bases and 9 bases, in that order; junction bases with no gene match: 10. Germline loops: CDR1 MNHEY, CDR2 SVGAGI. CDR3 size: 15 residues. Sequencing was carried out using peripheral blood. The V and J genes are TRBV6-5 and TRBJ1-6; 8 nucleotides match TRBD1. This TCR came from an older woman with acute or convalescent COVID-19. CDR3 loop: CASRRAGGPGSPLHF. CDR3 nucleotides: TGTGCCAGCAGGCGTGCAGGGGGCCCGGGTTCACCCCTCCACTTT.